The present TCR beta chain was sequenced within a study of shared clonotypes between healthy human individuals. About the research overall: Three CD4 naive, three CD4 memory, two CD8 naive and one CD8 memory plate were used per donor.

There are many counts of this clone. The antigen is unknown. An end of the junction differs from the germline gene, which may be a read error. Germline V gene data show CDR1 as MDHEN and CDR2 as SYDVKM. The CDR3 sequence is 12 residues long. Study-wide results and caveats: Naive subsets typically showed greater estimated richness than memory subsets.

A deep-level run was used for the assay. Profiling relied on immunoSEQ multiplex PCR, and the TCRdb table lists in-frame clones only, not all of them. This table has roughly 1,000,000 clones, roughly 74% appearing once. HIV-negative, healthy adults without recent acute infections or vaccinations were the donors. This chain connects TRBV28 to TRBJ1-1, with D possibly TRBD1 on 5 matching bases. The receptor's source is a man aged 18 to 35 in good health. Some clones in this sample may be carry-over from other donors' samples. Sequenced material: memory CD4+ T cells from PBMCs. Described subset: CD45RA-negative fraction. CDR3 loop: CASTPGGPPLGF. CDR3 DNA sequence: TGTGCCAGCACACCGGGGGGACCCCCCTTGGGTTTT.